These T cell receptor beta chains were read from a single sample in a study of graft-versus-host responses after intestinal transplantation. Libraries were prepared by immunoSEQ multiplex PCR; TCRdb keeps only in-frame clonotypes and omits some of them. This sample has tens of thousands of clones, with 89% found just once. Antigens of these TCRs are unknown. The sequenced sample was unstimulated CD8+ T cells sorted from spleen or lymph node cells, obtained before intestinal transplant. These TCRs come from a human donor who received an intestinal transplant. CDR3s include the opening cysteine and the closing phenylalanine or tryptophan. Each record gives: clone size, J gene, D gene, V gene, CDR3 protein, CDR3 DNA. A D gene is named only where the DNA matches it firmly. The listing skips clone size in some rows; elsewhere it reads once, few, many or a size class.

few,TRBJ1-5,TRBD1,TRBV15,CATSRPTGQGSNQPQHF,TGTGCCACCAGCAGACCTACGGGACAGGGATCAAATCAGCCCCAGCATTTT
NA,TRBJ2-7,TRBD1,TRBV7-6,CASSAGTDPAYEQYF,TGTGCCAGCAGTGCCGGGACAGACCCTGCCTACGAGCAGTACTTC
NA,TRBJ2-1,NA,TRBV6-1,CASSEWHITYNEQFF,TGTGCCAGCAGTGAATGGCACATAACCTACAATGAGCAGTTCTTC
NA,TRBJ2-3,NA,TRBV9,CASSVYPGVWTDTQYF,TGTGCCAGCAGCGTATATCCGGGAGTGTGGACAGATACGCAGTATTTT
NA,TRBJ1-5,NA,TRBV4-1,CASSQDQMQGGNQPQHF,TGCGCCAGCAGCCAAGACCAGATGCAGGGCGGCAATCAGCCCCAGCATTTT
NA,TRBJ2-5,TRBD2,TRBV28,CASNGGGQETQYF,TGTGCCAGCAATGGCGGGGGGCAAGAGACCCAGTACTTC
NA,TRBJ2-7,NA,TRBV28,CASSQFYEQYF,TGTGCCAGCAGCCAATTCTACGAGCAGTACTTC
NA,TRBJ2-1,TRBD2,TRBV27,CASSSSGSANEQFF,TGTGCCAGCAGTTCTAGCGGGAGCGCCAATGAGCAGTTCTTC
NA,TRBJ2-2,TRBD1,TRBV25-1,CASSPDRDTGELFF,TGTGCCAGCAGCCCTGACAGGGACACCGGGGAGCTGTTTTTT
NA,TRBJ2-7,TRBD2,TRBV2,CASREGSGLETHEQYF,TGTGCCAGCAGGGAGGGCTCGGGACTAGAGACCCACGAGCAGTACTTC
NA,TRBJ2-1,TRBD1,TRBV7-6,CASSLVENRGSDEQFF,TGTGCCAGCAGCTTAGTTGAGAACAGGGGTTCTGATGAGCAGTTCTTC
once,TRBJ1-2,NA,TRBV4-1,CASSLRTESNYGYTF,TGCGCCAGCAGTCTCAGGACAGAGAGTAACTATGGCTACACCTTC
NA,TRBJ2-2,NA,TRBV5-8,CASSLWYPDPNTGELFF,TGTGCCAGCAGCTTGTGGTATCCAGATCCGAACACCGGGGAGCTGTTTTTT
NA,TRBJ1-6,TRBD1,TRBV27,CASSRDREISPLHF,TGTGCCAGCAGCCGGGACAGAGAAATTTCACCCCTCCACTTT
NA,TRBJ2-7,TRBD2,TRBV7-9,CASSQRDYSQGEQYF,TGTGCCAGCAGCCAACGGGACTACTCCCAGGGCGAGCAGTACTTC
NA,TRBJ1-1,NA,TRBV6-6,CASSHLSHEAFF,TGTGCCAGCAGTCACCTTTCACACGAAGCTTTCTTT
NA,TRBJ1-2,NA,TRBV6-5,CASSYSGGGGHNGYTF,TGTGCCAGCAGTTACTCGGGGGGGGGAGGGCATAATGGCTACACCTTC
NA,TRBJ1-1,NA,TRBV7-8,CASSPDSSQPEAFF,TGTGCCAGCAGCCCGGACAGTTCCCAACCTGAAGCTTTCTTT
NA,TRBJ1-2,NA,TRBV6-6,CASSYSSGGSYGYTF,TGTGCCAGCAGTTACTCGAGCGGGGGCAGCTATGGCTACACCTTC
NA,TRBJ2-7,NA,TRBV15,CATSRGQQPPYEQYF,TGTGCCACCAGCAGAGGACAGCAACCCCCCTACGAGCAGTACTTC
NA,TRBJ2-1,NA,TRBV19,CASSRKVGQGYYNEQFF,TGTGCCAGTAGTAGAAAGGTAGGGCAGGGCTACTACAATGAGCAGTTCTTC
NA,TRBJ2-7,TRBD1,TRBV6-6,CASSGRDRAYEQYF,TGTGCCAGCAGTGGCCGGGACAGGGCGTACGAGCAGTACTTC
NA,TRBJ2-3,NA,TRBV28,CASSPFTDTQYF,TGTGCCAGCAGTCCCTTCACAGATACGCAGTATTTT
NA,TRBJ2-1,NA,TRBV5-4,CASTSRGGEFF,TGTGCCAGTACCAGTCGGGGAGGCGAGTTCTTC
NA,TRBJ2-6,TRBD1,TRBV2,CASSAGTASGANVLTF,TGTGCCAGCAGTGCCGGGACAGCCTCTGGGGCCAACGTCCTGACTTTC
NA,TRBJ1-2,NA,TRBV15,CATARWGDDGYTF,TGTGCCACCGCAAGGTGGGGGGATGATGGCTACACCTTC
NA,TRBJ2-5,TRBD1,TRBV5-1,CASSPQGLSGTQYF,TGCGCCAGCAGCCCACAGGGGCTCTCGGGGACCCAGTACTTC
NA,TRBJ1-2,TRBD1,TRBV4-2,CASSRSGYRGIYGYTF,TGTGCCAGCAGCCGAAGCGGGTACAGGGGGATATATGGCTACACCTTC
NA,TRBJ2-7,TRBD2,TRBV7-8,CASSATTSGSTYEQYF,TGTGCCAGCAGCGCAACTACTAGCGGTAGTACATACGAGCAGTACTTC
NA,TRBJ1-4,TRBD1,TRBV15,CATSRASYRGLTNEKLFF,TGTGCCACCAGCAGAGCTAGCTACAGGGGGCTGACTAATGAAAAACTGTTTTTT
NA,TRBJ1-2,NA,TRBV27,CARDKANYGYTF,TGTGCCAGGGACAAAGCTAACTATGGCTACACCTTC
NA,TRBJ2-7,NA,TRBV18,CASSDTSYEQYF,TGTGCCAGCTCAGACACTTCCTACGAGCAGTACTTC
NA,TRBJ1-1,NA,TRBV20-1,CSARRGSVAFF,TGCAGTGCTAGACGAGGGTCTGTGGCTTTCTTT
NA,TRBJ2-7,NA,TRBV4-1,CASSQDTQTGSYEQYF,TGCGCCAGCAGCCAAGACACCCAAACAGGGAGCTACGAGCAGTACTTC
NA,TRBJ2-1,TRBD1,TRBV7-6,CASSSGQGNEQFF,TGTGCCAGCAGCTCAGGACAGGGCAATGAGCAGTTCTTC
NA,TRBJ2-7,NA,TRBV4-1,CASSQASVLPYEQYF,TGCGCCAGCAGCCAAGCCAGCGTACTACCCTACGAGCAGTACTTC
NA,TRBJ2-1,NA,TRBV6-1,CASSEQGGHNEQFF,TGTGCCAGCAGTGAACAGGGGGGCCACAATGAGCAGTTCTTC
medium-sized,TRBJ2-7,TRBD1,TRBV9,CASSETGQNYEQYF,TGTGCCAGCAGTGAAACGGGACAGAACTACGAGCAGTACTTC